The TCR beta chain described here comes from a study of Ad26.COV2.S vaccination and SARS-CoV-2 variants. Background on the study: As a participant in COV1001, the donor was in the Ad26.COV2.S trial arm. Study-level points and caveats: Non-spike TCR breadth showed similarity between vaccine and placebo recipients.

Sequencing was performed with immunoSEQ multiplex PCR; in TCRdb, only in-frame clones are kept and a portion is missing. Of hundreds of thousands of clones listed, around 90% were seen once; the top ten hold approximately 1.5%. The CDR3 runs 16 residues. The V and J ends lost 5 bases and 1 base respectively, with 16 bases between them. Germline assignment: CDR1 SGHTA and CDR2 FQGNSA. Concerning this clone: Antigen specificity is unknown.

Treatment: roughly 20 received Ad26.COV2.S at low or high dose, single or two shots; 5 received placebo; per-sample allocation not given. Material that was analyzed had been drawn on day 63 after the first vaccine or placebo injection. This rearrangement joins TRBV7-2 to TRBJ2-3, with D perhaps TRBD2 (7 bases). The source was peripheral blood, collected in a trial of Ad26.COV2.S vaccine versus placebo. The origin of this receptor is a person aged 18-65 years who received the Ad26.COV2.S COVID-19 vaccine or a placebo. The CDR3 reads CASSQNRGAGTDTQYF. CDR3 nucleotides: TGTGCCAGCAGCCAGAATCGGGGGGCGGGCACAGATACGCAGTATTTT.